The present T cell receptor beta chain was sequenced within a study of shared clonotypes between healthy human individuals. Using immunoSEQ multiplex PCR, the repertoire was profiled, and TCRdb retains in-frame clones only, with some absent. The sample lists 2 million to 3 million clones; 93% were seen once. Deletions cut 3 bases from V and 8 bases from J, with 14 bases between. CDR1 is MNHEY and CDR2 is SMNVEV in the germline V gene (reference sequence). This CDR3 has 13 residues. Sequenced input: naive CD4+ T cells from PBMCs. Subset noted: CD45RA+ positively selected. The sequence was collected from a young man in good health. Some clones in this sample may be carry-over from other donors' samples. This rearrangement joins TRBV27 to TRBJ2-7; D remains unclear. CDR3 sequence (DNA): TGTGCCAGCAGTTTTAGAACGGCTAACCAGCAGTACTTC. Amino acids: CASSFRTANQQYF.